What follows is one T cell receptor (beta chain) and its context. The sample is drawn from a study of blood T cell repertoires in COVID-19. Across the study: Spain, Italy and the United States supplied samples that represented acute and convalescent COVID-19. T cells, B-cell-depleted T cells, or PBMCs supplied cDNA or gDNA.

The germline CDR1 and CDR2 sequences are SGDLS and YYNGEE. The junction had 4 bases not matched to a gene; V was cut back by 2 bases and J by 6 bases. The CDR3 consists of 14 residues. How the authors handled the data: Estimates of nucleated cell counts were drawn from the amplification of reference gene primers. Assay: immunoSEQ multiplex PCR; the TCRdb copy retains only in-frame clones and omits some. V, J and clone size reflect that table, while D and trimming were determined from the DNA. Of 300,000 to 400,000 clones in the sample, over 75% were seen once. A Seattle source enrolled patients during active infection and followed them longitudinally.

Sequenced input: peripheral blood. This chain connects TRBV9 to TRBJ2-2; TRBD1 matches 7 bases. The TCR was taken from a woman aged 60-70 years with COVID-19, enrolled during active disease. The DNA for the CDR3 is TGTGCCAGCAGCGTGGAACAGGGGCCCGGGGAGCTGTTTTTT. This encodes CASSVEQGPGELFF.